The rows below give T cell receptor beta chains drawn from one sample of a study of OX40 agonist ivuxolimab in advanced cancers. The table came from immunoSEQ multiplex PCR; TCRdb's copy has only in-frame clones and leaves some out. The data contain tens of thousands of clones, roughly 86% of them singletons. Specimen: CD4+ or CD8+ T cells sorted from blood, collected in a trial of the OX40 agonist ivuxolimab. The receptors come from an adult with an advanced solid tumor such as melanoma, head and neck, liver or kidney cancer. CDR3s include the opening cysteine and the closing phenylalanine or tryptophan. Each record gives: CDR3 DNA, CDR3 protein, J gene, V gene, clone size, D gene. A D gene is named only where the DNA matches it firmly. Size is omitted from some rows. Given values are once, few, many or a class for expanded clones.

TGTGCCAGCAGTGCGGTGGGGGTGGCAGATACGCAGTATTTT | CASSAVGVADTQYF | TRBJ2-3 | TRBV2 | . | .
TGTGCCAGCAGCTCAAATCCCCTGGCTGGAAACACCATATATTTT | CASSSNPLAGNTIYF | TRBJ1-3 | TRBV7-9 | . | .
TGTGCCAGCAGCTTGTGGAAGTCAGGGTACACCGGGGAGCTGTTTTTT | CASSLWKSGYTGELFF | TRBJ2-2 | TRBV7-9 | . | .
TGTGCCAGCTCACCCGACCGCAACGTCCTGACTTTC | CASSPDRNVLTF | TRBJ2-6 | TRBV18 | . | .
TGCGCCAGCAGCCACCGAGAGTCAGGGGCCGGTAATTCACCCCTCCACTTT | CASSHRESGAGNSPLHF | TRBJ1-6 | TRBV4-1 | . | .
TGTGCCAGCAGCCCCGCGGGGAACACTGAAGCTTTCTTT | CASSPAGNTEAFF | TRBJ1-1 | TRBV7-7 | . | .
TGTGCCAGCAGCCTGGGGGGGTTTCAAGCTTTCTTT | CASSLGGFQAFF | TRBJ1-1 | TRBV7-8 | once | .
TGTGCCAGCAGCTTATCGTCGAACACTGAAGCTTTCTTT | CASSLSSNTEAFF | TRBJ1-1 | TRBV11-2 | . | .
TGTGCCAGCCCGTGTAGTACAATGAACACTGAAGCTTTCTTT | CASPCSTMNTEAFF | TRBJ1-1 | TRBV21-1 | . | .
TGTGCCGCCGGGGGTCCCCCTTTTAACTATGGCTACACCTTC | CAAGGPPFNYGYTF | TRBJ1-2 | TRBV27 | . | .
TGTGCCAGCAGCTTAGGGGGAGCCACAGATACGCAGTATTTT | CASSLGGATDTQYF | TRBJ2-3 | TRBV11-3 | few | .
TGTGCCAGCAGTATTCAGGGGCACGAGCAGTACTTC | CASSIQGHEQYF | TRBJ2-7 | TRBV27 | . | .
TGTGCCAGCAGTGAGCCGGGACAGCGGCATGGCTACACCTTC | CASSEPGQRHGYTF | TRBJ1-2 | TRBV2 | few | TRBD1
TGTGCCAGCAGCGTAGTCGTGGCGTGGGAAGACACTGAAGCTTTCTTT | CASSVVVAWEDTEAFF | TRBJ1-1 | TRBV9 | . | .
TGTGCCAGCTATGTTGCACCCACCACGAACACCGGGGAGCTGTTTTTT | CASYVAPTTNTGELFF | TRBJ2-2 | TRBV6-6 | . | .
TGCAGCGTTTATCGCCGGGACAGGAGCACAGATACGCAGTATTTT | CSVYRRDRSTDTQYF | TRBJ2-3 | TRBV29-1 | . | TRBD1
TGTGCCAGCAGCACCAACTACGAGCAGTACTTC | CASSTNYEQYF | TRBJ2-7 | TRBV7-9 | . | .
TGCGCCAGCAGTGAGTCTCCGGCGGGGGCGACCTACAATGAGCAGTTCTTC | CASSESPAGATYNEQFF | TRBJ2-1 | TRBV10-1 | once | .
TGTGCCAGCAGCGGACAGGGCCAAGAGACCCAGTACTTC | CASSGQGQETQYF | TRBJ2-5 | TRBV13 | . | TRBD1
TGTGCCAGCAGTTTAACGACAGGGAGACGTACGCAGTATTTT | CASSLTTGRRTQYF | TRBJ2-3 | TRBV27 | . | TRBD1
TGCGCCAGCAGCCCGACTGGGGACAGGGTCTATGGCTACACCTTC | CASSPTGDRVYGYTF | TRBJ1-2 | TRBV4-1 | . | TRBD1
TGTGCCAGCTTGAGCTCCTACAATGAGCAGTTCTTC | CASLSSYNEQFF | TRBJ2-1 | TRBV7-9 | . | .
TGCAGCGTTGATATGGGGTTGTATGGCTACACCTTC | CSVDMGLYGYTF | TRBJ1-2 | TRBV29-1 | . | .
TGTGCCATCAGTGAAAGCCGTTACACCGGGGAGCTGTTTTTT | CAISESRYTGELFF | TRBJ2-2 | TRBV10-3 | . | .
TGTGCCAGCAGCTTAGACCCCAGGGGAGCTTTCTTT | CASSLDPRGAFF | TRBJ1-1 | TRBV7-9 | . | .
TGTGCCAGCAGCGCCGGGACAGGTTGGAACAATGAGCAGTTCTTC | CASSAGTGWNNEQFF | TRBJ2-1 | TRBV9 | . | TRBD1
TGTGCCAGCAGTCCCGGGGTAGCGGGGACCGGGGAGCTGTTTTTT | CASSPGVAGTGELFF | TRBJ2-2 | TRBV6-4 | . | TRBD2
TGTGCCAGTAGTATCGGGCTAGCGACCTACGAGCAGTACTTC | CASSIGLATYEQYF | TRBJ2-7 | TRBV19 | . | .
TGTGCCAGTAGTATGGGACAAGCGAACACTGAAGCTTTCTTT | CASSMGQANTEAFF | TRBJ1-1 | TRBV19 | . | .
TGTGCCAGCAGCTTAGTCAGGGAGTTCACGTACTTC | CASSLVREFTYF | TRBJ2-5 | TRBV7-9 | . | .
TGTGCCAGCAGATCGTCCACCGGGGAGCTGTTTTTT | CASRSSTGELFF | TRBJ2-2 | TRBV11-2 | . | .
TGTGCCAGCAGCCTCATCAGCGGGGGCACAGATACGCAGTATTTT | CASSLISGGTDTQYF | TRBJ2-3 | TRBV11-2 | . | TRBD2
TGTGCCAGCAGCTTAGCCCGACAATTCTACAATGAGCAGTTCTTC | CASSLARQFYNEQFF | TRBJ2-1 | TRBV7-8 | . | .
TGTGCCAGCAGCGTTACGCTATCAGGGTCCAACGAGCAGTACTTC | CASSVTLSGSNEQYF | TRBJ2-7 | TRBV9 | . | .
TGTGCCAGCAGCTCGGGACAGGGCCCATTTGATCAGCCCCAGCATTTT | CASSSGQGPFDQPQHF | TRBJ1-5 | TRBV7-9 | . | TRBD1
TGTGCCAGCAGACCGGCCCTGGGTCAAGAGACCCAGTACTTC | CASRPALGQETQYF | TRBJ2-5 | TRBV11-2 | . | .
TGCGCCAGCAGTTCTCCCGGGGCCTTCTACACCTTC | CASSSPGAFYTF | TRBJ1-2 | TRBV4-1 | once | .
TGTGCCAGCAGTTTAGCAGGGGTCTACGAGCAGTACTTC | CASSLAGVYEQYF | TRBJ2-7 | TRBV28 | . | .
TGTGCCAGCAGCACGCGCTCTGGAAACACCATATATTTT | CASSTRSGNTIYF | TRBJ1-3 | TRBV21-1 | . | .
TGTGCCAGCAGCTCGCCGGGACGGTCGAACACCGGGGAGCTGTTTTTT | CASSSPGRSNTGELFF | TRBJ2-2 | TRBV7-2 | . | .
TGTGCCAGCGGAGTATACACGACGGGTGAAAAACTGTTTTTT | CASGVYTTGEKLFF | TRBJ1-4 | TRBV27 | . | .
TGTGCCAGCAGTGAAGAGACAGGCGCCCTGGAGCTGTTTTTT | CASSEETGALELFF | TRBJ2-2 | TRBV2 | . | .
TGTGCCTGTGAAAAAGGGCGGGGTTGGACTGAAGCTTTCTTT | CACEKGRGWTEAFF | TRBJ1-1 | TRBV6-1 | . | .
TGTGCCAGCAGCGCCGCCCCCAATGAGCAGTTCTTC | CASSAAPNEQFF | TRBJ2-1 | TRBV7-9 | . | .
TGTGCCAGCAGCGTACCGAACAGGGGGCTCTCTGGAAACACCATATATTTT | CASSVPNRGLSGNTIYF | TRBJ1-3 | TRBV7-9 | . | TRBD1
TGTGCCAGCATTATGGTCCAGGGCGCAGGGGAGCAGTACTTC | CASIMVQGAGEQYF | TRBJ2-7 | TRBV6-5 | . | .
TGTGCCAGTAGTCCCGGGACAGGGTTTGTCGAGCAGTACTTC | CASSPGTGFVEQYF | TRBJ2-7 | TRBV19 | . | TRBD1
TGTGCCAGCAGCCCCCCGGGGGGACCCCCAGGGAACGGCAATCAGCCCCAGCATTTT | CASSPPGGPPGNGNQPQHF | TRBJ1-5 | TRBV6-9 | once | .
TGTGCCAGCAGCTTCGGGACAGGGTACCACGAGCAGTACTTC | CASSFGTGYHEQYF | TRBJ2-7 | TRBV5-6 | . | TRBD1
TGCGCCAGCAGAACCGGGACGGCTGACTACGAGCAGTACTTC | CASRTGTADYEQYF | TRBJ2-7 | TRBV5-1 | . | .
TGTGCCAGCAGCCCTCCCCTGACTAGTTTTGAGAAAGAGACCCAGTACTTC | CASSPPLTSFEKETQYF | TRBJ2-5 | TRBV2 | . | .